The sequence of this T cell receptor beta chain was determined in a study of blood T cell repertoires in COVID-19. Overall study context: In each case, the material was cDNA or gDNA derived from T cells, B-cell-depleted T cells, or PBMCs.

Data came from immunoSEQ multiplex PCR; TCRdb stores just in-frame clones and leaves some out. The sample comprises 400,000 to 500,000 clones, around 89% of which are singletons, and 1.5% to 2% rests with the top ten. Germline V gene data show CDR1 as MGHDK and CDR2 as SYGVNS. Between the trimmed V and J ends, which lost 0 bases and 8 bases, there was a span of 10 bases. The CDR3 totals 13 residues. There are a few counts of this clone. Material: PBMCs or T cells enriched from blood (not recorded which). The V and J genes are TRBV25-1 and TRBJ1-2; maybe TRBD1 (5 bases). The origin of this receptor is a woman aged 40 to 50 who had recovered from COVID-19. The CDR3 DNA follows: TGTGCCAGCAGTGAATATTCAGGGTACGGCTACACCTTC. This codes for CASSEYSGYGYTF.